This T cell receptor (beta chain) was identified during a study of blood T cell repertoires in COVID-19. Study details: The study drew acute and convalescent COVID-19 samples from the United States, Italy and Spain. The cDNA or gDNA used as material had been derived from T cells, B-cell-depleted T cells, or PBMCs.

Authors' processing steps: Reference gene primer amplification gave nucleated cell count estimates. Here immunoSEQ multiplex PCR was the method, and the copy in TCRdb shows in-frame clones only, minus some. The DNA gave D and trimming, while V, J and clone size come from that table. This sample has approximately 260,000 clones; 75% to 90% occur once, and the top ten carry 2% to 2.5%. Sequencing was done on a sample of peripheral blood. This clonotype was sampled from a man aged 50 to 60 with acute or convalescent COVID-19.

The CDR3 bases are TGTGCCACCAGCAGAGGGACAGGGAGTATGGCCCAGTACTTC. Translating gives CATSRGTGSMAQYF. The genes are TRBV15 and TRBJ2-5; 8 nucleotides match TRBD1. The CDR3 covers 14 residues. V shed 1 base and J 9 bases; nucleotides not matched to a gene: 7. Per the germline V gene, CDR1 is LNHNV and CDR2 is YYDKDF (reference sequence). The entire variable domain, with the rest obtained from reference TRBV15 and TRBJ2-5, is as follows: DAMVIQNPRYQVTQFGKPVTLSCSQTLNHNVMYWYQQKSSQAPKLLFHYYDKDFNNEADTPDNFQSRRPNTSFCFLDIRSPGLGDTAMYLCATSRGTGSMAQYFGPGTRLLVL.